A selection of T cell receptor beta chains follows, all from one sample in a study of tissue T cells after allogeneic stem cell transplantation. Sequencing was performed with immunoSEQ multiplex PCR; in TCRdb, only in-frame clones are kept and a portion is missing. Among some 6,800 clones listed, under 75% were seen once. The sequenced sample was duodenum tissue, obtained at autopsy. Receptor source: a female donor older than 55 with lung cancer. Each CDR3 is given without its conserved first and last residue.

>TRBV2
ASSETRGGTQY
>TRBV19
ASSADSGIGGYT
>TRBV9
ASSVVGGSTDTQY
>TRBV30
AGRTGGEYGYT
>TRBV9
ASSVGPGGGYT
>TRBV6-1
ASSPTGDYGYT
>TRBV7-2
ASRPTGNTEAF
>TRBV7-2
ASSLGTGFYNEQF
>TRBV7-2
ASSLAASGGVSTDTQY
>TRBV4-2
ASSPRTGDTQY
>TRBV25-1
ASSEYVGGVAF
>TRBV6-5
ASSYSMRNEAF
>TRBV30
AWGIGLGAF
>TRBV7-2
ASTLRGAGEAF